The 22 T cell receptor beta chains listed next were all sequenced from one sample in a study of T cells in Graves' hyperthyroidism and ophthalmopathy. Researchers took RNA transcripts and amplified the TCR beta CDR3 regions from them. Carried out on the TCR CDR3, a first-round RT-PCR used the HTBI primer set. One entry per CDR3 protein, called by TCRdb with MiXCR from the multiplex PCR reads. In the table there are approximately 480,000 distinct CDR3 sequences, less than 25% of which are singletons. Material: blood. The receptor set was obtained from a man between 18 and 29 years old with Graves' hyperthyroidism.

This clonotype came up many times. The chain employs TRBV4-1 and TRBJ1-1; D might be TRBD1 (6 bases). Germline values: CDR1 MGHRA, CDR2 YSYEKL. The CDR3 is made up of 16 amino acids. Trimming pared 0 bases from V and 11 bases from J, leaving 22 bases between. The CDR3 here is CASSQDKSLRIQGAFF. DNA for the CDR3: TGCGCCAGCAGCCAAGATAAAAGCCTGAGGATCCAGGGGGCTTTCTTT.

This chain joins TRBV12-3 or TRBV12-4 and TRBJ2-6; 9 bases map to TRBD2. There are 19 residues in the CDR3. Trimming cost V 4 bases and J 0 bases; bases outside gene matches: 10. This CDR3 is CASSSLTSGDSSGANVLTF. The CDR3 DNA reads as TGTGCCAGCAGTTCATTGACTAGCGGCGATAGCTCTGGGGCCAACGTCCTGACTTTC.

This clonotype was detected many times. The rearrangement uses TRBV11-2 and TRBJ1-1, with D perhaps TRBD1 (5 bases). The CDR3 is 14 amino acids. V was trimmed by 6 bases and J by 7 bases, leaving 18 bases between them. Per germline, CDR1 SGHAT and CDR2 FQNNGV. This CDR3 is CASSRDGEDYEAFF. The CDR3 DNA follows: TGTGCCAGCAGTCGGGACGGAGAGGACTATGAAGCTTTCTTT.

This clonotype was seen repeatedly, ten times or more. CDR3 protein: CASSEGTSMNTEAFF. DNA of the CDR3: TGTGCCAGCAGTGAAGGGACAAGTATGAACACTGAAGCTTTCTTT. V is TRBV6-1 and J is TRBJ1-1; TRBD1 is a possible D gene (5 bases). Per the germline V gene, CDR1 is MNHNS and CDR2 is SASEGT. CDR3 length equals 15 residues. The V gene lost 1 base and the J gene lost 0 bases, with 9 bases spanning the gap.

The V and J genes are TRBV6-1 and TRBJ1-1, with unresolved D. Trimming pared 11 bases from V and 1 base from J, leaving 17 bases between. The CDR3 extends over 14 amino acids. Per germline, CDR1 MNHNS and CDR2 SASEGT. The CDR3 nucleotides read TGTGCCGGCACAAAGGGAACCGAGAACACTGAAGCTTTCTTT. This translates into CAGTKGTENTEAFF.

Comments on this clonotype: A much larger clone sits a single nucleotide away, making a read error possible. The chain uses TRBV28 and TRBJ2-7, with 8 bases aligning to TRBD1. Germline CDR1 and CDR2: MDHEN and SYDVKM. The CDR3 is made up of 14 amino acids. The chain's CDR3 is CVSGFRGHTYEQYF. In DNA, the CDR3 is TGTGTCAGCGGTTTCAGGGGGCACACCTACGAGCAGTACTTC.

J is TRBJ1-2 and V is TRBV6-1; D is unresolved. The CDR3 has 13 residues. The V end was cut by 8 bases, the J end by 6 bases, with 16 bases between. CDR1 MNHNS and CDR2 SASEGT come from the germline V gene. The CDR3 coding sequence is TGTGCCAGCCCCCCACCCCAAACGGATGGCTACACCTTC. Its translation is CASPPPQTDGYTF.

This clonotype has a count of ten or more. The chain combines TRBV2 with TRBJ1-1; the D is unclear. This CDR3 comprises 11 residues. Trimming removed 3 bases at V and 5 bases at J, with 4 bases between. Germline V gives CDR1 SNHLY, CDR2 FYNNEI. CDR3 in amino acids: CASSESTEAFF. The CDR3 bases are TGTGCCAGCAGTGAGAGTACTGAAGCTTTCTTT.

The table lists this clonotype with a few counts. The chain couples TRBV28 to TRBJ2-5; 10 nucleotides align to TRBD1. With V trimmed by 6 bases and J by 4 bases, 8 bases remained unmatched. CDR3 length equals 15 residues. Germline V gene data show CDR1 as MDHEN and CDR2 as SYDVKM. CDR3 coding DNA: TGTGCCAGCAGCCGAGGACAGGGGGTCCTAGAGACCCAGTACTTC. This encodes CASSRGQGVLETQYF.

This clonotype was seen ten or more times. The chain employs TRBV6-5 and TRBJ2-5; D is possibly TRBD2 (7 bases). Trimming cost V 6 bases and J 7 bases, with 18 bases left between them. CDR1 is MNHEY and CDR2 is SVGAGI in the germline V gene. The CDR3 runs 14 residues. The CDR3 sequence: CASRRGDIPGTQYF. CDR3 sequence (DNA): TGTGCCAGCAGACGGGGGGACATTCCTGGGACCCAGTACTTC.

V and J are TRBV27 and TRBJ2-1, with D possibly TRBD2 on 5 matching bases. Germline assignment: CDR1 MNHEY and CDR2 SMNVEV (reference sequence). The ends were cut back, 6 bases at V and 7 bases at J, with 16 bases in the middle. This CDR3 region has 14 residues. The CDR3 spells CASRRLDSRNEQFF. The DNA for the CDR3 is TGTGCCAGCAGGCGACTGGACTCCCGGAATGAGCAGTTCTTC.

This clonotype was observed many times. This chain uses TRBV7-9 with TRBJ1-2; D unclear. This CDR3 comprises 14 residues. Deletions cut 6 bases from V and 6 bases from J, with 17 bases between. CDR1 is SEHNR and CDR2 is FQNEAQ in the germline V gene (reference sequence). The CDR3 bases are TGTGCCAGCAGTCTAGGAGGGAGGCGCCATGGCTACACCTTC. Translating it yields CASSLGGRRHGYTF.

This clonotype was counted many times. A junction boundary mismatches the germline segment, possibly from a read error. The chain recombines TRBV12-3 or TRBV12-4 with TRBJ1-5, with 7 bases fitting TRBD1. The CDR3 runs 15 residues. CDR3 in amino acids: CVSSLGGQGNQPQHF. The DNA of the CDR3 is TGTGTCAGCAGTTTGGGAGGACAGGGCAATCAGCCCCAGCATTTT.

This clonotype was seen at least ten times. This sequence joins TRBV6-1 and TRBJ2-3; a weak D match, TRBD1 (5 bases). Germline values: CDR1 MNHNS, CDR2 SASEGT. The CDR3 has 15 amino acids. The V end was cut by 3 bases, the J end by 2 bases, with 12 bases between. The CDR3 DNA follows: TGTGCCAGCAGTGACCCAGGGTTCACCACAGATACGCAGTATTTT. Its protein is CASSDPGFTTDTQYF.

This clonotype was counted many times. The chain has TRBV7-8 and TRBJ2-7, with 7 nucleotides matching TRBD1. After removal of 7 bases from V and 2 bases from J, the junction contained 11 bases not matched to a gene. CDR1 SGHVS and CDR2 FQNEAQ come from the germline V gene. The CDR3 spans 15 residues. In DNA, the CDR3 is TGTGCCAGCAACCCACGCCGGGACAGAGCCTACGAGCAGTACTTC. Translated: CASNPRRDRAYEQYF.

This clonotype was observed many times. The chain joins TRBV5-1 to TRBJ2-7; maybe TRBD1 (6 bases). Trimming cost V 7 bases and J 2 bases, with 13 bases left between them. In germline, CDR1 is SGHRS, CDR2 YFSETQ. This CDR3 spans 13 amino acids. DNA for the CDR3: TGCGCCAGCTCCCCCTGGACAGCCTACGAGCAGTACTTC. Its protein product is CASSPWTAYEQYF.

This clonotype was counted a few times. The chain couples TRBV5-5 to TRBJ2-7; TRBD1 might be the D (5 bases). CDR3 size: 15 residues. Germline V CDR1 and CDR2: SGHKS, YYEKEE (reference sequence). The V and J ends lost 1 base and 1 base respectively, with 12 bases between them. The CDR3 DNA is TGTGCCAGCAGCTTGCAATCCCCAGGGTCCTACGAGCAGTACTTC. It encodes CASSLQSPGSYEQYF.

This CDR3 reads CASSYSLAGAQPYEQYF. CDR3 nucleotide sequence: TGTGCCAGCAGTTACAGTCTAGCGGGGGCCCAGCCCTACGAGCAGTACTTC. The chain links TRBV6-2 or TRBV6-3 to TRBJ2-7; 10 bases line up with TRBD2. Germline loops: CDR1 MNHEY, CDR2 SVGEGT. The CDR3 totals 17 residues. The V and J ends lost 2 bases and 2 bases, in that order; junction bases with no gene match: 9.

CDR3 protein: CAWTSTTGTGYTF. In nucleotides, the CDR3 is TGTGCCTGGACCTCAACCACAGGGACCGGCTACACCTTC. The V call is TRBV30, the J call TRBJ1-2; D is possibly TRBD1 (6 bases). Trimming removed 4 bases at V and 8 bases at J, with 17 bases between. The CDR3 consists of 13 residues. Germline values: CDR1 GTSNPN, CDR2 SVGIG (reference sequence).

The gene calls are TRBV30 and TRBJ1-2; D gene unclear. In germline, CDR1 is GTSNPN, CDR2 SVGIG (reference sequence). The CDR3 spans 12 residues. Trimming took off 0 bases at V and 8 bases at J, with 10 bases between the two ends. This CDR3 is CAWSVNYLGYTF. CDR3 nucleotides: TGTGCCTGGAGTGTAAACTATTTGGGCTACACCTTC.

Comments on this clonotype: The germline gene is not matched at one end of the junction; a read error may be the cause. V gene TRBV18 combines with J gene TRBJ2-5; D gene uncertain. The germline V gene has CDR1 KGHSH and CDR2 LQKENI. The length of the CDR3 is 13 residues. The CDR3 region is CASSPWSQETKYF. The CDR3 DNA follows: TGTGCCAGCTCACCATGGAGCCAAGAGACCAAGTACTTC. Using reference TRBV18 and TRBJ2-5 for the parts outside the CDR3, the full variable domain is NAGVMQNPRHLVRRRGQEARLRCSPMKGHSHVYWYRQLPEEGLKFMVYLQKENIIDESGMPKERFSAEFPKEGPSILRIQQVVRGDSAAYFCASSPWSQETKYFGPGTRLLVL.

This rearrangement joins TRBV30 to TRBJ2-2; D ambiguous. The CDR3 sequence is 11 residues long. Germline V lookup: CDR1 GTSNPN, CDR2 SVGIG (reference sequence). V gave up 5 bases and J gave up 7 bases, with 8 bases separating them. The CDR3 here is CAWLSYGELFF. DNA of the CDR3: TGTGCCTGGCTGAGTTACGGGGAGCTGTTTTTT.